A selection of T cell receptor beta chains follows, all from one sample in a study of post-analysis software for immune sequencing data. TCRdb recomputed calls from the PCR reads with MiXCR, one row per CDR3 protein. The profile covers more than 450,000 distinct CDR3 sequences, with around 47% appearing a single time and over 1.5% taken by the ten largest. Source material: blood. These receptors were taken from a girl between 5 and 17 years old with multiple sclerosis. The CDR3 runs from the conserved cysteine through the conserved F or W.

cdr3_length v_call cdr3_aa
12 TRBV29-1 CSVDQIQETQYF
15 TRBV6-6 CASSWDSGRGDEQFF
11 TRBV10-3 CATGLVYEQYF
14 TRBV2 CASSEVGSTDTQYF
15 TRBV3-1 CASSQERHPGNTIYF
18 TRBV5-6 CASSLDSLNRGHPYEQYF
13 TRBV3-1 CASRGRGAGELFF
14 TRBV7-9 CASSITTGIYGYTF
13 TRBV12-3/TRBV12-4 CASRLRGAQGYTF
14 TRBV14 CASSQYARGEKLFF
14 TRBV14 CASSRRQDFYGYTF
13 TRBV20-1 CSYGQGGSDEQYF
13 TRBV6-5 CASTVRGSYGYTF
14 TRBV5-5 CASSLSPLQETQYF
15 TRBV28 CASRQDRGYGETQYF
16 TRBV5-1 CASSHPQQSTSYEQYF
14 TRBV29-1 CSVVRDEMEETQYF
14 TRBV24-1 CATSDRLFTDTQYF
12 TRBV12-3/TRBV12-4 CASTQSGNEQFF
13 TRBV12-3/TRBV12-4 CASRSPGSYEQYF
10 TRBV2 CASSTETQYF
12 TRBV12-3/TRBV12-4 CASSPRTDTQYF
14 TRBV24-1 CATSGAGGTDTQYF
16 TRBV20-1 CSARGLAGDDPYEQYF
14 TRBV20-1 CSAREDNGANVLTF
15 TRBV4-1 CASSSTGGADSPLHF
14 TRBV7-3 CASSLYREMETQYF
12 TRBV29-1 CSVGEGLSEQYF
14 TRBV3-1 CASSPRQGANGYTF
15 TRBV10-3 CAISDPGTVHQPQHF
16 TRBV20-1 CSARALGGDPYNEQFF
11 TRBV20-1 CSAPRTYGYTF
16 TRBV5-1 CASSLEGQGMLNEQYF
15 TRBV10-3 CAISESAGERNEQYF
15 TRBV20-1 CSADGQGPSTDTQYF
14 TRBV6-1 CASSPESYTDTQYF
15 TRBV5-5 CASSLLGDSYNEQFF
14 TRBV7-9 CVILAGAAYNEQFF
16 TRBV7-9 CASSQFRDRSIYEQYF
18 TRBV3-1 CASSQVLGRASSYNEQFF
17 TRBV7-9 CASSLGFSGGPQETQYF
14 TRBV10-2 CASATSEVYNEQFF
13 TRBV12-3/TRBV12-4 CASSLGGEQPQHF
15 TRBV5-1 CASSAKGDSNQPQHF
19 TRBV28 CASSSRTAGQQLHNGGYTF
14 TRBV5-1 CASSLDQGTDTQYF
13 TRBV19 CASSIVTENGYTF